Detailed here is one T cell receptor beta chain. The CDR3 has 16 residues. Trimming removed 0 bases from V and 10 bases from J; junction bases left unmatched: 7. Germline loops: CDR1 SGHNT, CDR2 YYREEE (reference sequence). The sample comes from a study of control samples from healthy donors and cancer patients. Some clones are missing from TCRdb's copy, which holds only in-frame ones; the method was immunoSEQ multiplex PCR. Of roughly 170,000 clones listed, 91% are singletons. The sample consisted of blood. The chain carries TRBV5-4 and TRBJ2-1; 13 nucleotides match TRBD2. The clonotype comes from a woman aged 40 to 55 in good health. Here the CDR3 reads CASSLGGLAGIGEQFF. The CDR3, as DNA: TGTGCCAGCAGCTTGGGGGGACTAGCGGGGATAGGGGAGCAGTTCTTC.